This T cell receptor beta chain derives from a study of T cells in Graves' hyperthyroidism and ophthalmopathy. The sample holds many counts of this clonotype. RNA transcripts were the template for amplifying TCR beta CDR3 regions. With the HTBI primer set, the TCR CDR3 went through a first round of RT-PCR. TCRdb ran MiXCR on the multiplex PCR reads and lists one entry per CDR3 protein. The data show some 440,000 distinct CDR3 sequences, about 15% seen once. In germline, CDR1 is MDHEN, CDR2 SYDVKM. The CDR3 runs 15 residues. The V gene lost 6 bases and the J gene lost 2 bases, with 14 bases spanning the gap.

Sequenced sample: blood. The TCR was taken from a young woman with Graves' hyperthyroidism. The V call is TRBV28, the J call TRBJ1-3, with TRBD1 as a possible D gene (6 bases). The chain's CDR3 is CASSGLGGTGNTIYF. The CDR3 DNA is TGTGCCAGCAGCGGGTTAGGGGGTACTGGAAACACCATATATTTT.